The 32 T cell receptor beta chains presented below share a single source sample, sequenced in a study of identical twins. TCRdb reprocessed the 5' RACE reads via MiXCR and lists one record per CDR3 protein. The data contain some 460,000 distinct CDR3 sequences, 12% to 15% of them singletons. This sample also appeared in a second study, on yellow fever vaccine responses in identical twins.

The source material was CD4+ T cells sorted from blood. These receptors were collected from a woman in her late teens or twenties in good health.

There are a few counts of this clonotype. The V and J genes are TRBV28 and TRBJ1-1, with D tentatively TRBD1 (6 bases). Trimming removed 7 bases from V and 5 bases from J, with 17 bases in between. This CDR3 comprises 14 residues. Germline values: CDR1 MDHEN, CDR2 SYDVKM. The CDR3 nucleotides are TGTGCCAGCAATCGACGGGGGGCGGGAACTGAAGCTTTCTTT. It specifies CASNRRGAGTEAFF.

V is TRBV10-2 and J is TRBJ2-7; 9 positions agree with TRBD2. This CDR3 spans 13 amino acids. Germline lookup yields CDR1 WSHSY and CDR2 SAAADI. Trimming took 8 bases from V and 7 from J; bases not matched to a gene: 9. The CDR3: CASSRAGGSEQYF. CDR3 coding DNA: TGCGCCAGCTCAAGAGCGGGAGGCTCGGAGCAGTACTTC.

This clonotype occurred many times. The chain links TRBV15 to TRBJ2-2; D may be TRBD1 (6 bases). CDR3 length: 16 amino acids. Germline V lookup: CDR1 LNHNV, CDR2 YYDKDF (reference sequence). With 4 bases removed from V and 0 bases from J, the gap between germline ends came to 12 bases. For the CDR3, the DNA is TGTGCCACCAGCACCTACGGGACAACGAACACCGGGGAGCTGTTTTTT. Amino acid sequence: CATSTYGTTNTGELFF.

This clonotype has a handful of counts. This rearrangement joins TRBV10-1 to TRBJ2-2, with TRBD1 matching 7 bases. V lost 6 bases and J lost 4; bases outside the gene matches: 8. This CDR3 comprises 15 residues. Germline loops: CDR1 WNHNN, CDR2 SYGVQD (reference sequence). CDR3 sequence: CASSPTGSGTGELFF. In DNA form, the CDR3 reads TGCGCCAGCAGCCCGACAGGGTCTGGCACCGGGGAGCTGTTTTTT.

This clonotype has at least ten counts. CDR3 bases: TGCGCCAGCAGCTTGAGTAGCGGGGGGGCCCCGAACTACAATGAGCAGTTCTTC. Translated, it gives CASSLSSGGAPNYNEQFF. The chain joins TRBV5-1 to TRBJ2-1; 11 nucleotides line up with TRBD2. Germline CDR1 and CDR2: SGHRS and YFSETQ. V dropped 1 base and J dropped 3; count of bases not matched to a gene: 9. The CDR3 covers 18 residues.

The chain has TRBV6-5 and TRBJ2-2; possible D gene TRBD1, 5 bases. The CDR3 extends over 17 amino acids. V was trimmed by 0 bases and J by 0 bases, leaving 11 bases between them. Germline CDR1 MNHEY, CDR2 SVGAGI. The CDR3: CASSYSTGSSNTGELFF. The CDR3 DNA follows: TGTGCCAGCAGTTACTCCACAGGCTCATCGAACACCGGGGAGCTGTTTTTT.

V and J are TRBV4-3 and TRBJ1-2; a weak D match, TRBD1 (5 bases). CDR3 length: 14 amino acids. V was shortened by 0 bases and J by 14 bases, with 19 bases between the two germline ends. Germline V gene sequence: CDR1 LGHNA, CDR2 YSLEER. CDR3 coding DNA: TGCGCCAGCAGCCAAGAAGCAGGGCTATTATGGCTGACCTTC. Residues: CASSQEAGLLWLTF.

V gene TRBV7-2 combines with J gene TRBJ1-5, with no clear D. V shed 5 bases and J shed 3 bases, with 8 bases lying between them. This CDR3 is 13 amino acids long. In germline, CDR1 is SGHTA, CDR2 FQGNSA. DNA for the CDR3: TGTGCCAGCAGCCAGGAGTTCAATCAGCCCCAGCATTTT. Encoded protein: CASSQEFNQPQHF.

In this sample, this clonotype turned up a few times. The genes are TRBV12-3 or TRBV12-4 and TRBJ2-5; possibly TRBD1 or TRBD2 for D (7 bases each). V lost 3 bases, J lost 5 bases, and 19 bases lay in between. This CDR3 spans 16 amino acids. CDR3 sequence reads: CASSFDQTGREETQYF. The CDR3 region has the DNA TGTGCCAGCAGTTTTGACCAGACAGGGCGGGAGGAGACCCAGTACTTC.

This clonotype was seen a handful of times. The V call is TRBV5-1, the J call TRBJ2-7, with TRBD1 identical over 9 bases. After removal of 4 bases from V and 6 bases from J, the junction contained 14 bases not matched to a gene. This CDR3 region has 16 residues. The germline V gene encodes CDR1 SGHRS and CDR2 YFSETQ. The CDR3 sequence is CASSAAWTGVISEQYF. The DNA of the CDR3 is TGCGCCAGCAGCGCAGCCTGGACAGGGGTAATAAGCGAGCAGTACTTC.

This clonotype has more than one count but fewer than ten. The rearrangement links TRBV20-1 to TRBJ2-2; 12 positions match TRBD2. The CDR3 length is 14 residues. Trimming at V came to 1 base and at J to 6 bases, leaving 0 bases not matched to a gene. Germline CDR1 DFQATT, CDR2 SNEGSKA (reference sequence). CDR3 amino acids: CSARGLAGAGELFF. The CDR3 nucleotides read TGCAGTGCTAGAGGACTAGCGGGAGCCGGGGAGCTGTTTTTT.

Only a few counts were recorded for this clonotype. This chain links TRBV14 with TRBJ2-2; D is undetermined. Germline assignment: CDR1 SGHDN and CDR2 FVKESK. Trimming removed 2 bases from V and 6 bases from J, with 7 bases in between. The CDR3 runs 13 residues. CDR3 in amino acids: CASSQPSAGELFF. The CDR3 DNA reads TGTGCCAGCAGCCAACCAAGCGCCGGGGAGCTGTTTTTT.

The gene calls are TRBV6-5 and TRBJ2-7; 7 nucleotides align to TRBD1. This CDR3 spans 17 amino acids. Trimming removed 2 bases from V and 6 bases from J; junction bases left unmatched: 16. Germline CDR1 reads MNHEY; CDR2 reads SVGAGI. DNA for the CDR3: TGTGCCAGCAGTTACAGGACAGGCACGGGCCGCCCGCCCGAGCAGTACTTC. It specifies CASSYRTGTGRPPEQYF.

The J gene is TRBJ2-7, the V gene TRBV20-1; the D gene is possibly TRBD1 (6 bases). Trimming left V 6 bases short and J 3 bases short, with 12 bases between. The length of the CDR3 is 12 residues. Looked up from germline, CDR1 is DFQATT and CDR2 is SNEGSKA (reference sequence). The CDR3 bases are TGCAGTGCACCAGGGGTTGTCTACGAGCAGTACTTC. Translation gives CSAPGVVYEQYF.

The table lists this clonotype with many counts. The chain is built from TRBV28 and TRBJ2-7; D might be TRBD2 (6 bases). Germline V CDR1 and CDR2: MDHEN, SYDVKM. The CDR3 runs 15 residues. V lost 3 bases and J lost 3, with 15 bases in between. This CDR3 is CASSFPRGARYEQYF. For the CDR3, the DNA is TGTGCCAGCAGTTTCCCGCGCGGGGCTCGCTACGAGCAGTACTTC.

The chain joins TRBV6-1 to TRBJ2-7; tentatively, D is TRBD2 (5 bases). CDR3 length equals 13 residues. Deletions cut 6 bases from V and 7 bases from J, with 16 bases between. CDR1 and CDR2 from the germline V gene are MNHNS and SASEGT. Here the CDR3 DNA reads TGTGCCAGCAGCGCCCTAGCCCCTAAAGAGCAGTACTTC. It translates to CASSALAPKEQYF.

J is TRBJ2-5 and V is TRBV20-1; tentatively, D is TRBD2 (6 bases). The CDR3 runs 11 residues. CDR1 DFQATT and CDR2 SNEGSKA come from the germline V gene (reference sequence). CDR3 nucleotide sequence: TGCATTATGGGGGGTGAAGAGACCCAGTACTTC. Its translation is CIMGGEETQYF.

The chain links TRBV6-2 or TRBV6-3 to TRBJ2-1; 9 bases match TRBD1. V lost 6 bases and J lost 9; bases outside the gene matches: 3. Germline V CDR1 and CDR2: MNHEY, SVGEGT. The CDR3 spans 12 residues. Here the CDR3 reads CASRQGATEQFF. CDR3 DNA: TGTGCCAGCAGACAGGGGGCGACTGAGCAGTTCTTC.

In this sample, this clonotype turned up many times. The genes are TRBV9 and TRBJ1-6; D may be TRBD1 (5 bases). The CDR3 is 14 amino acids. The V gene lost 3 bases and the J gene lost 5 bases, with 9 bases spanning the gap. Germline CDR1 SGDLS, CDR2 YYNGEE. The CDR3 DNA sequence: TGTGCCAGCAGCGGGGGGGTGAATAATTCACCCCTCCACTTT. This gives the protein CASSGGVNNSPLHF.

This clonotype occurred a few times. CDR3 nucleotide sequence: TGTGCCAGCAGCGGAGGACAGACCAAAAACATTCAGTACTTC. The encoded protein is CASSGGQTKNIQYF. V usage is TRBV6-1 and J usage is TRBJ2-4, with D possibly TRBD1 on 6 matching bases. The CDR3 is made up of 14 amino acids. V lost 6 bases to trimming and J lost 2 bases, with 11 bases between them. Germline lookup yields CDR1 MNHNS and CDR2 SASEGT.

This clonotype has just a few counts. The chain couples TRBV11-2 to TRBJ2-1; a weak D match, TRBD2 (6 bases). Looked up from germline, CDR1 is SGHAT and CDR2 is FQNNGV. The CDR3 sequence is 16 residues long. V shed 2 bases and J shed 8 bases, with 19 bases lying between them. In DNA form, the CDR3 reads TGTGCCAGCAGCTTAACTGGCGGGGTCCTCTCCCATGAGCAGTTCTTC. Translating it yields CASSLTGGVLSHEQFF.

This clonotype was detected only a few times. V gene TRBV20-1 combines with J gene TRBJ2-1; no firm D call. The CDR3 contains 13 residues. V gave up 0 bases and J gave up 4 bases, with 7 bases separating them. From germline, CDR1 is DFQATT and CDR2 SNEGSKA (reference sequence). DNA of the CDR3: TGCAGTGCTAGAGAAAACATATACAATGAGCAGTTCTTC. Protein sequence: CSARENIYNEQFF.

The V and J genes are TRBV5-4 and TRBJ2-3; 8 nucleotides match TRBD2. The CDR3 runs 15 residues. CDR1 and CDR2 (germline): SGHNT, YYREEE (reference sequence). V was clipped by 0 bases and J by 2 bases; unmatched bases: 2. In nucleotides, the CDR3 is TGTGCCAGCAGCTTGGAACTAGCGGTCACAGATACGCAGTATTTT. This translates into CASSLELAVTDTQYF.

The table lists this clonotype with a few counts. V gene TRBV19 combines with J gene TRBJ1-5; TRBD1 matches 9 bases. Germline lookup yields CDR1 LNHDA and CDR2 SQIVND (reference sequence). The V segment lost 5 bases and the J segment 7 bases; nucleotides outside the gene matches: 6. This CDR3 is built from 14 residues. The CDR3 loop reads CASSPGQGRQPQHF. The CDR3 DNA follows: TGTGCCAGTAGTCCGGGACAGGGACGGCAGCCCCAGCATTTT.

The chain has TRBV9 and TRBJ2-2; 10 bases fit TRBD2. This CDR3 has 18 amino acids. Trimming at V came to 1 base and at J to 4 bases, leaving 10 bases not matched to a gene. Germline V lookup: CDR1 SGDLS, CDR2 YYNGEE. CDR3 loop: CASSVMPAGGPGTGELFF. In DNA form, the CDR3 reads TGTGCCAGCAGCGTAATGCCAGCGGGGGGGCCGGGCACCGGGGAGCTGTTTTTT.

This clonotype has a handful of counts. The rearrangement joins TRBV12-3 or TRBV12-4 to TRBJ2-7; no firm D call. V shed 1 base and J shed 2 bases, with 9 bases lying between them. The CDR3 extends over 14 amino acids. The CDR3 DNA reads as TGTGCCAGCAGTTTAGGAGAACCCCCCTACGAGCAGTACTTC. Its translation is CASSLGEPPYEQYF.

This clonotype has more than one count but fewer than ten. The chain uses TRBV6-1 and TRBJ2-1; the match to TRBD1 covers 9 bases. The germline gives CDR1 MNHNS, CDR2 SASEGT. The CDR3 is made up of 16 amino acids. Trimming took 4 bases from V and 3 from J; bases not matched to a gene: 7. The CDR3 sequence is CASSGGQGGYYNEQFF. The CDR3 DNA reads TGTGCCAGCAGTGGGGGACAGGGCGGATACTACAATGAGCAGTTCTTC.

In this sample, this clonotype turned up many times. The gene calls are TRBV29-1 and TRBJ2-4; D is unclear. The germline V gene encodes CDR1 SQVTM and CDR2 ANQGSEA. The CDR3 consists of 13 residues. Trimming shortened V by 3 bases and J by 0 bases, and 6 bases separated the two germline ends. CDR3 sequence (DNA): TGCAGCGTTGATGTCGGAGCCAAAAACATTCAGTACTTC. Translating gives CSVDVGAKNIQYF.

This clonotype turned up a few times. The chain joins TRBV7-8 to TRBJ2-3; 10 bases fit TRBD2. Germline V lookup: CDR1 SGHVS, CDR2 FQNEAQ. The length of the CDR3 is 17 residues. Unmatched junction bases numbered 5, after V lost 0 bases and J lost 2 bases. The DNA for the CDR3 is TGTGCCAGCAGCTTAGCGGAGCGGGAGGGCCTCACAGATACGCAGTATTTT. This gives the protein CASSLAEREGLTDTQYF.

This clonotype was detected once. The V call is TRBV7-2, the J call TRBJ2-5; 8 nucleotides align to TRBD2. CDR3 length: 14 residues. Trimming took 3 bases from V and 7 from J; bases not matched to a gene: 7. The germline V gene encodes CDR1 SGHTA and CDR2 FQGNSA. This CDR3 is CASSFSGAAPTQYF. In nucleotides, the CDR3 is TGTGCCAGCAGCTTTAGCGGGGCGGCGCCGACCCAGTACTTC.

This clonotype was seen repeatedly, ten times or more. This chain uses TRBV3-1 with TRBJ2-3; 7 bases align to TRBD2. CDR3 length equals 14 residues. With 4 bases clipped from V and 2 bases from J, the junction kept 3 bases outside the gene matches. Germline V gene sequence: CDR1 LGHDT, CDR2 YNNKEL (reference sequence). CDR3 nucleotides: TGTGCCAGCAGCCCGGGGGGACCCACAGATACGCAGTATTTT. Its protein is CASSPGGPTDTQYF.

This clonotype turned up a few times. V usage is TRBV7-3 and J usage is TRBJ2-1; 7 nucleotides agree with TRBD1. V gave up 5 bases and J gave up 4 bases; unmatched junction bases: 11. The length of the CDR3 is 16 residues. The germline V gene has CDR1 SGHTA and CDR2 FQGTGA. The CDR3 spells CASSQTAGTVYNEQFF. DNA for the CDR3: TGTGCCAGCAGCCAGACCGCCGGGACAGTTTACAATGAGCAGTTCTTC.